Presented here are 2 T cell receptor beta chains from one specimen sequenced in a study of blood T cell repertoires in COVID-19. Sequencing was performed with immunoSEQ multiplex PCR; in TCRdb, only in-frame clones are kept and a portion is missing. Among 150,000 to 200,000 clones listed, 80% to 90% were seen once. The sample comprised peripheral blood. The origin of the receptors is a man aged 50 to 59 with active or convalescent COVID-19.

The chain has TRBV20-1 and TRBJ1-3; no definite D call. This CDR3 spans 11 amino acids. In germline, CDR1 is DFQATT, CDR2 SNEGSKA (reference sequence). Between the trimmed V and J ends, which lost 0 bases and 7 bases, there was a span of 4 bases. CDR3 sequence: CSARDRNTIYF. CDR3 nucleotides: TGCAGTGCTAGAGATCGTAACACCATATATTTT.

The chain links TRBV7-2 to TRBJ2-1; tentative D call: TRBD1 (5 bases). CDR1 and CDR2 (germline): SGHTA, FQGNSA. This CDR3 contains 16 residues. With 1 base removed from V and 6 bases from J, the gap between germline ends came to 16 bases. The CDR3 loop reads CASSLVGAGVGNEQFF. The CDR3 DNA reads TGTGCCAGCAGCTTAGTAGGGGCTGGGGTTGGCAATGAGCAGTTCTTC.